The 32 T cell receptor beta chains given below trace back to one sample, sequenced in a study of shared clonotypes between healthy human individuals. Profiled with immunoSEQ multiplex PCR; TCRdb holds only in-frame clones, not every one. The table includes 2 million to 2.5 million clones, 80% to 95% detected once. The sample taken for sequencing was naive CD4+ T cells from PBMCs. Subset noted: CD45RA+ positively selected. The receptors stem from a man between 18 and 35 years old in good health. Some clones in this sample may be carry-over from other donors' samples.

V usage is TRBV9 and J usage is TRBJ2-3, with D hard to call. Trimming pared 0 bases from V and 0 bases from J, leaving 8 bases between. This CDR3 has 15 amino acids. Germline V gene sequence: CDR1 SGDLS, CDR2 YYNGEE. CDR3 nucleotide sequence: TGTGCCAGCAGCGTAGTTAGTACTAGCACAGATACGCAGTATTTT. Residues: CASSVVSTSTDTQYF. Variable domain in full (rest from reference TRBV9 and TRBJ2-3): DSGVTQTPKHLITATGQRVTLRCSPRSGDLSVYWYQQSLDQGLQFLIQYYNGEERAKGNILERFSAQQFPDLHSELNLSSLELGDSALYFCASSVVSTSTDTQYFGPGTRLTVL.

This clone was counted once. J is TRBJ1-3 and V is TRBV18, with unresolved D. Trimming took 3 bases from V and 0 from J, leaving 12 bases between them. Germline V gene lookup returns CDR1 KGHSH and CDR2 LQKENI. The CDR3 runs to 16 residues. In nucleotides, the CDR3 is TGTGCCAGCTCACCCAAGCTTTCCAACTCTGGAAACACCATATATTTT. Its protein product is CASSPKLSNSGNTIYF.

The chain employs TRBV2 and TRBJ1-2; tentatively, D is TRBD1 (5 bases). From germline, CDR1 is SNHLY and CDR2 FYNNEI. The CDR3 is 13 amino acids. V was trimmed by 5 bases and J by 2 bases, leaving 9 bases between them. The CDR3 here is CASSIGVNYGYTF. CDR3 nucleotides: TGTGCCAGCAGTATAGGGGTGAACTATGGCTACACCTTC.

In the case of this clone: In the same sample, other DNA sequences code for this CDR3. V gene TRBV7-3 combines with J gene TRBJ2-5, with a weak D call TRBD2 (5 bases). The length of the CDR3 is 13 residues. The V end lost 2 bases, the J end lost 2 bases, and 6 bases lay between the germline ends. CDR1 is SGHTA and CDR2 is FQGTGA in the germline V gene. CDR3 nucleotide sequence: TGTGCCAGCAGCTTACTAGCTCAAGAGACCCAGTACTTC. This gives the protein CASSLLAQETQYF.

In DNA form, the CDR3 reads TGTGCCTGGAGTCGTTCTGTAGAAGCTTTCTTT. Translated, it gives CAWSRSVEAFF. The chain recombines TRBV30 with TRBJ1-1; D is unresolved. Germline lookup yields CDR1 GTSNPN and CDR2 SVGIG (reference sequence). V lost 2 bases and J 8 bases, leaving 9 bases between the germline ends. This CDR3 region has 11 residues.

This clone showed up just a few times. The chain uses TRBV7-2 and TRBJ1-5; D not certain. Germline assignment: CDR1 SGHTA and CDR2 FQGNSA. This CDR3 comprises 13 residues. Trimming took 4 bases from V and 7 from J, leaving 11 bases between them. The CDR3 here is CASSYRDIQPQHF. DNA for the CDR3: TGTGCCAGCAGCTACCGGGATATCCAGCCCCAGCATTTT. Supplemented by reference TRBV7-2 and TRBJ1-5, the full variable domain reads GAGVSQSPSNKVTEKGKDVELRCDPISGHTALYWYRQSLGQGLEFLIYFQGNSAPDKSGLPSDRFSAERTGGSVSTLTIQRTQQEDSAVYLCASSYRDIQPQHFGDGTRLSIL.

V and J are TRBV6-5 and TRBJ2-7; 10 bases are shared with TRBD2. This CDR3 is 14 amino acids long. With 6 bases clipped from V and 9 bases from J, the junction kept 11 bases outside the gene matches. Germline loops: CDR1 MNHEY, CDR2 SVGAGI. This CDR3 is CASSPDLAGDVQYF. In DNA form, the CDR3 reads TGTGCCAGCAGCCCTGACCTAGCGGGAGACGTGCAGTACTTC.

CDR3 nucleotides: TGTGCCAGTAGTAACTTGAAGTTACTAGAGCAGTTCTTC. Residues: CASSNLKLLEQFF. The chain is built from TRBV19 and TRBJ2-1; unclear D gene. CDR3 size: 13 residues. Germline CDR1 LNHDA, CDR2 SQIVND (reference sequence). The ends were cut back, 4 bases at V and 10 bases at J, with 14 bases in the middle.

This clone was detected once. This same CDR3 is encoded by further DNA sequences in the sample. This sequence joins TRBV7-3 and TRBJ2-3, with D possibly called TRBD1 or TRBD2 (5 bases each). The CDR3 consists of 14 residues. The V end lost 2 bases, the J end lost 0 bases, and 6 bases lay between the germline ends. Germline V gene sequence: CDR1 SGHTA, CDR2 FQGTGA. The CDR3 sequence: CASSLGDSTDTQYF. CDR3 bases: TGTGCCAGCAGCTTAGGGGACAGCACAGATACGCAGTATTTT.

This chain joins TRBV7-8 and TRBJ2-7; D call uncertain. V gave up 1 base and J gave up 3 bases, with 13 bases separating them. CDR1 is SGHVS and CDR2 is FQNEAQ in the germline V gene. This CDR3 region has 15 residues. The CDR3 DNA follows: TGTGCCAGCAGCTTAGGTCCCAATCCCAACTACGAGCAGTACTTC. Residues: CASSLGPNPNYEQYF.

The rearrangement links TRBV10-3 to TRBJ2-1; the D gene is possibly TRBD2 (5 bases). The CDR3 contains 12 residues. V was trimmed by 11 bases and J by 8 bases, leaving 16 bases between them. From germline, CDR1 is ENHRY and CDR2 SYGVKD. CDR3 residues: CAGKGEGDEQFF. The CDR3, as DNA: TGTGCCGGAAAAGGAGAGGGAGATGAGCAGTTCTTC.

This clone was counted between two and nine times. J is TRBJ1-5 and V is TRBV19; D unclear. V lost 1 base to trimming and J lost 6 bases, with 10 bases between them. The CDR3 sequence is 14 residues long. Germline V lookup: CDR1 LNHDA, CDR2 SQIVND (reference sequence). The chain's CDR3 is CASSIVRVGQPQHF. CDR3 coding DNA: TGTGCCAGTAGTATAGTACGGGTCGGTCAGCCCCAGCATTTT.

This chain joins TRBV6-1 and TRBJ2-1, with 15 bases lining up with TRBD2. Germline values: CDR1 MNHNS, CDR2 SASEGT. The V segment lost 6 bases and the J segment 10 bases; nucleotides outside the gene matches: 4. The CDR3 covers 14 residues. CDR3 in DNA: TGTGCCAGCAGAGGACTAGCGGGAGGGGGGGAGCAGTTCTTC. Translation: CASRGLAGGGEQFF.

V and J are TRBV5-1 and TRBJ1-4; a possible D gene is TRBD1 (6 bases). V was pared by 4 bases and J by 6 bases, with 13 bases between. Per the germline V gene, CDR1 is SGHRS and CDR2 is YFSETQ. The CDR3 loop spans 14 amino acids. This CDR3 reads CASSLQGGDEKLFF. The CDR3 DNA reads TGCGCCAGCAGCCTACAGGGAGGGGATGAAAAACTGTTTTTT.

This rearrangement joins TRBV4-1 to TRBJ2-5, with 13 bases aligning to TRBD2. The CDR3 is made up of 17 amino acids. The J segment lost 5 bases and the V segment lost 0 bases, leaving 6 bases of the junction unmatched. Germline loops: CDR1 MGHRA, CDR2 YSYEKL. The CDR3 here is CASSQETSGRDAETQYF. The CDR3 DNA is TGCGCCAGCAGCCAAGAAACTAGCGGGAGGGACGCGGAGACCCAGTACTTC.

CDR3 sequence reads: CASRSPGQGFYNEQFF. CDR3 nucleotide sequence: TGTGCCAGCAGGTCTCCGGGACAGGGGTTCTACAATGAGCAGTTCTTC. V and J are TRBV7-2 and TRBJ2-1, with 10 bases fitting TRBD1. Germline assignment: CDR1 SGHTA and CDR2 FQGNSA. The V and J ends lost 6 bases and 3 bases, in that order; junction bases with no gene match: 8. The CDR3 runs to 16 residues.

The genes are TRBV9 and TRBJ1-6, with unresolved D. The CDR3 loop spans 14 amino acids. Deletions cut 4 bases from V and 5 bases from J, with 10 bases between. From germline, CDR1 is SGDLS and CDR2 YYNGEE. The CDR3 reads CASSPTTNNSPLHF. The CDR3 nucleotides are TGTGCCAGCAGCCCCACCACTAATAATTCACCCCTCCACTTT.

The CDR3 protein is CASSIEPGASYGYTF. The CDR3 nucleotides read TGTGCCAGTAGTATAGAGCCGGGGGCGAGCTATGGCTACACCTTC. The chain links TRBV19 to TRBJ1-2, with a possible D match to TRBD1 (6 bases). CDR1 and CDR2 from the germline V gene are LNHDA and SQIVND (reference sequence). Trimming pared 0 bases from V and 4 bases from J, leaving 12 bases between. The CDR3 contains 15 residues.

The chain joins TRBV28 to TRBJ1-1; perhaps TRBD1 as D (5 bases). Per germline, CDR1 MDHEN and CDR2 SYDVKM. This CDR3 has 12 residues. The V end was cut by 3 bases, the J end by 7 bases, with 9 bases between. As DNA, the CDR3 is TGTGCCAGCAGTTTTCGGACACGTGAAGCTTTCTTT. This sequence encodes CASSFRTREAFF.

This clone has more than one count but fewer than ten. This chain connects TRBV6-6 to TRBJ1-1; 8 bases are a match to TRBD1. Germline trimming cut 5 bases from V and 4 bases from J; bases unmatched to any gene: 3. Germline CDR1 is MNHNY and CDR2 is SVGAGI (reference sequence). The length of the CDR3 is 13 residues. This CDR3 is CASSQGARTEAFF. The CDR3 nucleotides read TGTGCCAGCAGTCAGGGGGCCCGCACTGAAGCTTTCTTT.

The chain recombines TRBV7-2 with TRBJ2-1, with unresolved D. The CDR3 runs 17 residues. Germline V gene data show CDR1 as SGHTA and CDR2 as FQGNSA. With 3 bases removed from V and 0 bases from J, the gap between germline ends came to 15 bases. The CDR3 DNA is TGTGCCAGCAGCTTTCAACGCGGACCGAGCTCCTACAATGAGCAGTTCTTC. It specifies CASSFQRGPSSYNEQFF.

The chain is built from TRBV10-3 and TRBJ1-2; 7 bases fit TRBD1. Germline V CDR1 and CDR2: ENHRY, SYGVKD. V dropped 4 bases and J dropped 8; count of bases not matched to a gene: 7. The CDR3 extends over 13 amino acids. CDR3 coding DNA: TGTGCCATCAGTGTTGACAGGGTGGGAGGCTACACCTTC. Its translation is CAISVDRVGGYTF.

This chain connects TRBV28 to TRBJ2-7; no firm D call. Germline CDR1 is MDHEN and CDR2 is SYDVKM. CDR3 size: 14 residues. Trimming stripped 6 bases from V and 0 bases from J, with 12 bases between. CDR3: CASRPPRSSYEQYF. The CDR3, as DNA: TGTGCCAGCAGACCCCCCCGGAGCTCCTACGAGCAGTACTTC. The full variable domain, completed using reference TRBV28 and TRBJ2-7, is DVKVTQSSRYLVKRTGEKVFLECVQDMDHENMFWYRQDPGLGLRLIYFSYDVKMKEKGDIPEGYSVSREKKERFSLILESASTNQTSMYLCASRPPRSSYEQYFGPGTRLTVT.

The rearrangement joins TRBV5-1 to TRBJ2-7; TRBD2 agrees at 8 bases. This CDR3 is 15 amino acids long. After removal of 0 bases from V and 3 bases from J, the junction contained 5 bases not matched to a gene. Per the germline V gene, CDR1 is SGHRS and CDR2 is YFSETQ. CDR3 DNA: TGCGCCAGCAGCTTGGTGGCTCGGGAGGGCTACGAGCAGTACTTC. Amino acid sequence: CASSLVAREGYEQYF.

This clone was picked up one time. The chain carries TRBV7-9 and TRBJ2-7; 7 bases line up with TRBD1. This CDR3 has 14 amino acids. From germline, CDR1 is SEHNR and CDR2 FQNEAQ (reference sequence). V lost 5 bases to trimming and J lost 2 bases; unmatched junction nucleotides: 6. This chain's CDR3 is CASSPRQGTYEQYF. In DNA form, the CDR3 reads TGTGCCAGCAGCCCCCGACAGGGAACCTACGAGCAGTACTTC.

V usage is TRBV5-4 and J usage is TRBJ2-7; D is possibly TRBD1 or TRBD2 (5 bases each). The CDR3 consists of 14 residues. Between the trimmed V and J ends, which lost 3 bases and 3 bases, there was a span of 13 bases. The germline gives CDR1 SGHNT, CDR2 YYREEE (reference sequence). This CDR3 is CASSWGTVGYEQYF. As DNA, the CDR3 is TGTGCCAGCAGCTGGGGGACGGTGGGCTACGAGCAGTACTTC.

The DNA of the CDR3 is TGTGCCAGCAGTTACGGTTGGTCAGGAAACACCATATATTTT. Translated: CASSYGWSGNTIYF. The V gene is TRBV6-6, the J gene TRBJ1-3, with D unresolved. Germline lookup yields CDR1 MNHNY and CDR2 SVGAGI (reference sequence). The CDR3 length is 14 residues. The ends were cut back, 2 bases at V and 4 bases at J, with 9 bases in the middle.

A note on this clone: Other DNA sequences in the sample encode the same CDR3. The J gene is TRBJ1-2, the V gene TRBV30; D is perhaps TRBD1 (5 bases). Trimming left V 2 bases short and J 7 bases short, with 8 bases between. The CDR3 has 11 residues. Germline CDR1 and CDR2: GTSNPN and SVGIG (reference sequence). CDR3 sequence: CAWSLGPGYTF. CDR3 sequence (DNA): TGTGCCTGGAGTTTGGGACCTGGCTACACCTTC.

The genes are TRBV6-1 and TRBJ2-4; 7 bases align to TRBD1. The germline V gene has CDR1 MNHNS and CDR2 SASEGT. This CDR3 is built from 14 residues. The trim removed 6 bases at V and 5 bases at J, leaving 7 bases unmatched. The CDR3 sequence is CASSATGQQNIQYF. The CDR3 nucleotides read TGTGCCAGCAGCGCAACGGGACAGCAAAACATTCAGTACTTC.

This chain connects TRBV6-5 to TRBJ1-2; 7 nucleotides match TRBD1. J was trimmed by 8 bases and V by 6 bases; bases with no gene match: 9. The CDR3 spans 13 residues. Germline CDR1 reads MNHEY; CDR2 reads SVGAGI. The CDR3 sequence is CASRAGTVGGYTF. The CDR3, as DNA: TGTGCCAGCAGAGCCGGGACAGTCGGCGGCTACACCTTC.

The chain links TRBV2 to TRBJ2-7; the match to TRBD1 covers 8 bases. Per germline, CDR1 SNHLY and CDR2 FYNNEI. V lost 6 bases and J lost 6; bases outside the gene matches: 10. The length of the CDR3 is 14 residues. CDR3 protein: CASRNYRGSGEQYF. CDR3 coding DNA: TGTGCCAGCAGGAACTACAGGGGGAGCGGCGAGCAGTACTTC.

This chain connects TRBV2 to TRBJ2-3; 8 nucleotides match TRBD1. This CDR3 has 14 amino acids. CDR1 and CDR2 from the germline V gene are SNHLY and FYNNEI. J lost 1 base, V lost 7 bases, and 4 bases had no gene match. CDR3 amino acids: CASTGQGRTDTQYF. The CDR3 nucleotides are TGTGCCAGCACCGGACAGGGACGCACAGATACGCAGTATTTT. Supplemented by reference TRBV2 and TRBJ2-3, the full variable domain reads EPEVTQTPSHQVTQMGQEVILRCVPISNHLYFYWYRQILGQKVEFLVSFYNNEISEKSEIFDDQFSVERPDGSNFTLKIRSTKLEDSAMYFCASTGQGRTDTQYFGPGTRLTVL.